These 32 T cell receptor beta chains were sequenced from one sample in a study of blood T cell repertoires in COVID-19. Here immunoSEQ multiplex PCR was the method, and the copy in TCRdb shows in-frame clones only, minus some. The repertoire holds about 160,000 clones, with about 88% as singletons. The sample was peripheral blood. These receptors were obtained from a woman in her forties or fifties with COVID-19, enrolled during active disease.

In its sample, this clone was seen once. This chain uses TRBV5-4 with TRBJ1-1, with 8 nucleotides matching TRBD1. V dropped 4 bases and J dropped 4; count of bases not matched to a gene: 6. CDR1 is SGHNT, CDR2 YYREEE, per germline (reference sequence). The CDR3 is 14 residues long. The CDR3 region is CASSRTGYGTEAFF. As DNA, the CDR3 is TGTGCCAGCAGCCGGACAGGGTATGGCACTGAAGCTTTCTTT.

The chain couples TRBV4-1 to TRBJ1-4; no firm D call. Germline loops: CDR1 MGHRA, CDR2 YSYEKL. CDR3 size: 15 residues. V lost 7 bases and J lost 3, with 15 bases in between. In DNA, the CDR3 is TGCGCCAGCAACTCCGGGGAGAGGGCTAATGAAAAACTGTTTTTT. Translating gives CASNSGERANEKLFF.

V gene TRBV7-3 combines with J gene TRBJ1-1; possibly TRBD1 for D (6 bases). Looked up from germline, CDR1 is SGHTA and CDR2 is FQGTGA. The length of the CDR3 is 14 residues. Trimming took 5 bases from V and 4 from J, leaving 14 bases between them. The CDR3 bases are TGTGCCAGCAGCCCCATCTTAGGGGGCACTGAAGCTTTCTTT. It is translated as CASSPILGGTEAFF.

The CDR3 sequence is CASSQVGVDTQYF. In nucleotides, the CDR3 is TGCGCCAGCAGCCAAGTCGGAGTAGATACGCAGTATTTT. V gene TRBV4-1 combines with J gene TRBJ2-3; D unresolved. Trimming stripped 1 base from V and 5 bases from J, with 7 bases between. CDR3 size: 13 residues. Germline CDR1 reads MGHRA; CDR2 reads YSYEKL.

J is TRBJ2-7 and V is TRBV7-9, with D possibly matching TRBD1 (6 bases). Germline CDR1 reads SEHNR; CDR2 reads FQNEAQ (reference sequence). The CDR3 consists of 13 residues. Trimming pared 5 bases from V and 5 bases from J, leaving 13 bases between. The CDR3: CASSRGQSDEQYF. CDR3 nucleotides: TGTGCCAGCAGCCGCGGACAGTCCGACGAGCAGTACTTC.

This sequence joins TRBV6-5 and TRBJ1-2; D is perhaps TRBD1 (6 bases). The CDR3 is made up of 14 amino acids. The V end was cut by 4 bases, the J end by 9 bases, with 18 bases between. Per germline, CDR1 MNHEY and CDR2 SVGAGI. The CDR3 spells CASSSETGPGSYTF. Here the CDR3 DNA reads TGTGCCAGCAGTTCCGAGACAGGTCCGGGAAGCTACACCTTC.

CDR3 nucleotide sequence: TGCAGCGTTGAAAAGGGAACAGGTTCCTACGAGCAGTACTTC. Its translation: CSVEKGTGSYEQYF. The chain carries TRBV29-1 and TRBJ2-7, with a possible D match to TRBD1 (5 bases). The CDR3 has 14 amino acids. Germline V gene data show CDR1 as SQVTM and CDR2 as ANQGSEA. Trimming left V 2 bases short and J 1 base short, with 12 bases between.

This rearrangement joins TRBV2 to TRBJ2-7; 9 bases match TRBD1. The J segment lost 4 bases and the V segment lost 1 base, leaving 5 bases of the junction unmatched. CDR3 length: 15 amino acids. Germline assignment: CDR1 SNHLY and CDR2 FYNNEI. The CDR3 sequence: CASSEGTGGGYEQYF. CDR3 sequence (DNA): TGTGCCAGCAGTGAAGGCACAGGGGGCGGGTACGAGCAGTACTTC.

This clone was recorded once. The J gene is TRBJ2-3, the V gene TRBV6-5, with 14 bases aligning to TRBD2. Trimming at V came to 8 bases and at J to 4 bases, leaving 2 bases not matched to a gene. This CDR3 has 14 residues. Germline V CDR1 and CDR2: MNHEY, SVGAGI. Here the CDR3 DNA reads TGTGCCAGCCGACTAGCGGGGGGGGCAGATACGCAGTATTTT. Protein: CASRLAGGADTQYF.

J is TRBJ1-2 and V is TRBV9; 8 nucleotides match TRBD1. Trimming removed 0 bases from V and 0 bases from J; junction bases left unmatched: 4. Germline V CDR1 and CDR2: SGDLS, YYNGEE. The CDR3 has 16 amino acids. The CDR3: CASSVGTGKANYGYTF. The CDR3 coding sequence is TGTGCCAGCAGCGTAGGGACAGGGAAAGCTAACTATGGCTACACCTTC.

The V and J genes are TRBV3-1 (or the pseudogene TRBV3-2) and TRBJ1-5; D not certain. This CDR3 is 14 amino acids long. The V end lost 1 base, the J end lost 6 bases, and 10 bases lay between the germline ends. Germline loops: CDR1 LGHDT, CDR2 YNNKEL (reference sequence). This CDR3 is CASSQGVEAQPQHF. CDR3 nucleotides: TGTGCCAGCAGCCAAGGGGTAGAGGCTCAGCCCCAGCATTTT.

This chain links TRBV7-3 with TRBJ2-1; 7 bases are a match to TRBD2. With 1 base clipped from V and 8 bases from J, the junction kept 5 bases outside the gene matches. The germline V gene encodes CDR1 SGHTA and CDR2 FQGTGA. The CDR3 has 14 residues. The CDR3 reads CASSLRLAADEQFF. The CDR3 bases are TGTGCCAGCAGCTTAAGACTAGCTGCCGATGAGCAGTTCTTC.

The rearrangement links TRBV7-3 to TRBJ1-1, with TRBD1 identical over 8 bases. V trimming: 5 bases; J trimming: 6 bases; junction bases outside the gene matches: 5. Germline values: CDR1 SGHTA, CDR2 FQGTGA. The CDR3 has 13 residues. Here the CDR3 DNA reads TGTGCCAGCAGCCAGGACAGGGAATCTGAAGCTTTCTTT. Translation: CASSQDRESEAFF.

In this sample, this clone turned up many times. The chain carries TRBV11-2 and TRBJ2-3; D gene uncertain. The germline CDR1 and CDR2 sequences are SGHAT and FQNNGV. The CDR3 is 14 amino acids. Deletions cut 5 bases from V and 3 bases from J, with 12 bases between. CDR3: CASSRLVGTDTQYF. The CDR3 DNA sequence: TGTGCCAGCAGCCGCTTGGTCGGGACAGATACGCAGTATTTT.

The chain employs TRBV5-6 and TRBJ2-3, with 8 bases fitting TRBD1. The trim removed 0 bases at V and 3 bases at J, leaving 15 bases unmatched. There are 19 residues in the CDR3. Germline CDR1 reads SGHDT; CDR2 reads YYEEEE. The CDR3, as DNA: TGTGCCAGCAGCTTGGGGGGCAGGGGGCCTGTTGATCCGACAGATACGCAGTATTTT. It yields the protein CASSLGGRGPVDPTDTQYF.

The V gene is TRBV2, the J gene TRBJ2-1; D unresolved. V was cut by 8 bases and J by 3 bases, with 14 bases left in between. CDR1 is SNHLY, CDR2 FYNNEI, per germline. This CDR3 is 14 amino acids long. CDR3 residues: CASSPEDFYNEQFF. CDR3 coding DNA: TGTGCCAGCTCCCCCGAGGATTTCTACAATGAGCAGTTCTTC.

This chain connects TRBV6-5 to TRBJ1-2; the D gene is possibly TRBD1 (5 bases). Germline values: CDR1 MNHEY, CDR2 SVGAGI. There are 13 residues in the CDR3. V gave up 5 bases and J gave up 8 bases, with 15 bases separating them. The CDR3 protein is CASSPGRIGGYTF. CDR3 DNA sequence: TGTGCCAGCAGTCCAGGGAGGATTGGGGGCTACACCTTC.

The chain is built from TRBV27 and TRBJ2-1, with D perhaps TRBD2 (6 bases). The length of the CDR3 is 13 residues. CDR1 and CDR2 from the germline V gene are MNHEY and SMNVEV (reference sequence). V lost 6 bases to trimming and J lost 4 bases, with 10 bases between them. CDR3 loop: CASSGGPYNEQFF. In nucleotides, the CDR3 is TGTGCCAGCAGCGGAGGGCCATACAATGAGCAGTTCTTC.

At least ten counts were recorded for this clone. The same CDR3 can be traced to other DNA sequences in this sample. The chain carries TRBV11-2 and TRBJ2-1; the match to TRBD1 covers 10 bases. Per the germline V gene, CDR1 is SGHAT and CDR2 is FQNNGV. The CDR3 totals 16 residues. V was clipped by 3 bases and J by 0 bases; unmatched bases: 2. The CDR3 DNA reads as TGTGCCAGCAGCTTGGGACAGGGGAGCTCCTACAATGAGCAGTTCTTC. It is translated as CASSLGQGSSYNEQFF.

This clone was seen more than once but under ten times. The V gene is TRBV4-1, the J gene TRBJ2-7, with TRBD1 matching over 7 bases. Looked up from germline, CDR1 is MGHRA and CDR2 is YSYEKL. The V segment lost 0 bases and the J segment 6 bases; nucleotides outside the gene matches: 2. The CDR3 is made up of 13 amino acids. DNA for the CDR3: TGCGCCAGCAGCCAAGAGACAGGGACCGAGCAGTACTTC. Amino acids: CASSQETGTEQYF.

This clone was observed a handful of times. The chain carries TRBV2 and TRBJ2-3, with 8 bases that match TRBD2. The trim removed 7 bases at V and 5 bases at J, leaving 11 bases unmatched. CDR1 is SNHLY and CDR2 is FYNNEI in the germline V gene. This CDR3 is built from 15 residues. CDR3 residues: CASTSGGGIVDTQYF. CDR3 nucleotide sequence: TGTGCCAGCACGTCCGGCGGGGGGATCGTAGATACGCAGTATTTT.

DNA of the CDR3: TGTGCCAGCAGCCAAGAACAGAGCTCCTATAATTCACCCCTCCACTTT. This translates into CASSQEQSSYNSPLHF. V is TRBV4-2 and J is TRBJ1-6; no firm D call. Germline V CDR1 and CDR2: LGHNA, YNFKEQ. The CDR3 consists of 16 residues. Trimming stripped 0 bases from V and 0 bases from J, with 6 bases between.

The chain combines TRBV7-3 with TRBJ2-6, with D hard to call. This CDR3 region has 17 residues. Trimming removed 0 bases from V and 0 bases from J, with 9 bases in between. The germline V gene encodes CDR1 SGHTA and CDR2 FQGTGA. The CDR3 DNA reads TGTGCCAGCAGCTTAACGTCCCTGGCCTCTGGGGCCAACGTCCTGACTTTC. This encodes CASSLTSLASGANVLTF.

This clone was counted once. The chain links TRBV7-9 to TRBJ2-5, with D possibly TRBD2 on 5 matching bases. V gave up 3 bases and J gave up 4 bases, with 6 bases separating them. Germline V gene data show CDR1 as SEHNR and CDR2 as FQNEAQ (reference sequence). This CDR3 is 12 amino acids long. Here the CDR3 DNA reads TGTGCCAGCAGCTTCGGGGTAGAGACCCAGTACTTC. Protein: CASSFGVETQYF.

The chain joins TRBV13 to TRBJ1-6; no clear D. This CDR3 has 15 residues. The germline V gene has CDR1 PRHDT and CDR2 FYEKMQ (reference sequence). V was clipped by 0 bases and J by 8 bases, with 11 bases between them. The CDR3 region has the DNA TGTGCCAGCAGCTTAGGTGGGTCCGGGGATTCACCCCTCCACTTT. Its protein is CASSLGGSGDSPLHF.

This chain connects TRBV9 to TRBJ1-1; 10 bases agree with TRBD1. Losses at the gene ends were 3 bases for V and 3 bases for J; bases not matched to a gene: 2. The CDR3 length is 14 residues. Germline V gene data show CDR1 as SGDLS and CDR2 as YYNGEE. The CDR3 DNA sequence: TGTGCCAGCAGCGCGACAGGGGGCTACACTGAAGCTTTCTTT. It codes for CASSATGGYTEAFF.

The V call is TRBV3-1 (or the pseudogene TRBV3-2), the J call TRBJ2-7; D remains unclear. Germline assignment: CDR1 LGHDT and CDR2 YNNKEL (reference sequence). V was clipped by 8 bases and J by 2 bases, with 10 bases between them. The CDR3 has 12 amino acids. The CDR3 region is CASLPPPYEQYF. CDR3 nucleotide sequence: TGTGCCAGCCTCCCTCCCCCCTACGAGCAGTACTTC.

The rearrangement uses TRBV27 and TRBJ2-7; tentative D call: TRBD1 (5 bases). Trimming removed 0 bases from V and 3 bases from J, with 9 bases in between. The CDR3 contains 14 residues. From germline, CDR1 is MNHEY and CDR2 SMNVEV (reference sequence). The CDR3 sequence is CASSLSSGHYEQYF. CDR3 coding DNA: TGTGCCAGCAGTTTATCCTCCGGACACTACGAGCAGTACTTC.

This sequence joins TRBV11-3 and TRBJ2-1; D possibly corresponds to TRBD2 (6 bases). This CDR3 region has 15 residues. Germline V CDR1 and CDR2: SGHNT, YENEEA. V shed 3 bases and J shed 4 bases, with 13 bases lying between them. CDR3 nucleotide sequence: TGTGCCAGCAGCTTTGACCCGGGGGTATACAATGAGCAGTTCTTC. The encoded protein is CASSFDPGVYNEQFF.

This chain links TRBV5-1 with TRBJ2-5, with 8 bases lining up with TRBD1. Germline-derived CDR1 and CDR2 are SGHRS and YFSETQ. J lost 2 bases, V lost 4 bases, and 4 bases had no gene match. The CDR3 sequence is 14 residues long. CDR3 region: CASSLRDRQETQYF. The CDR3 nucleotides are TGCGCCAGCAGCCTCCGGGACAGGCAAGAGACCCAGTACTTC.

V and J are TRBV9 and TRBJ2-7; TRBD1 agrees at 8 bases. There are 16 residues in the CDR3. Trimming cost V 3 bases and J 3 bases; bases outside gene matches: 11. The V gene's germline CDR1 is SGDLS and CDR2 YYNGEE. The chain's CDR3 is CASSASPGQEIYEQYF. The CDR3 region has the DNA TGTGCCAGCAGCGCATCTCCGGGACAGGAGATCTACGAGCAGTACTTC.

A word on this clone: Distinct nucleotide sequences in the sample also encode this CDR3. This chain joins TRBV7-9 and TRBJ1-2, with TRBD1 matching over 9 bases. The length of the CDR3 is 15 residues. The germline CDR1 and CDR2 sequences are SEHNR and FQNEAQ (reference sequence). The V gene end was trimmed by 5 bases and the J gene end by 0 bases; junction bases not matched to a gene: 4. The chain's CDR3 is CASSPGQGANYGYTF. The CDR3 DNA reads TGTGCCAGCAGCCCGGGACAGGGAGCTAACTATGGCTACACCTTC.